These 22 T cell receptor beta chains share one sample of origin, sequenced in a study of cytotoxic CD8 clonotypes in ibrutinib-treated CLL. The assay was immunoSEQ multiplex PCR, and TCRdb's table has in-frame clones only and misses some. Among roughly 20,000 clones listed, 74% were seen once. Material: PBMCs, obtained before ibrutinib treatment. The receptors were gathered from a human donor with chronic lymphocytic leukemia.

The chain carries TRBV7-9 and TRBJ1-1, with D maybe TRBD1 (6 bases). Germline V gives CDR1 SEHNR, CDR2 FQNEAQ (reference sequence). The V end was cut by 5 bases, the J end by 3 bases, with 13 bases between. This CDR3 contains 14 residues. DNA for the CDR3: TGTGCCAGCAGCCGGGGGGCAGTCGACACTGAAGCTTTCTTT. It yields the protein CASSRGAVDTEAFF.

The chain has TRBV18 and TRBJ1-1; 8 bases map to TRBD1. Germline V gene sequence: CDR1 KGHSH, CDR2 LQKENI. The CDR3 extends over 13 amino acids. Trimming at V came to 3 bases and at J to 3 bases, leaving 0 bases not matched to a gene. Here the CDR3 reads CASSPGQDTEAFF. In DNA, the CDR3 is TGTGCCAGCTCACCGGGACAGGACACTGAAGCTTTCTTT.

The chain carries TRBV7-8 and TRBJ2-1, with 10 bases identical to TRBD2. Trimming at V came to 1 base and at J to 10 bases, leaving 10 bases not matched to a gene. The germline gives CDR1 SGHVS, CDR2 FQNEAQ. The CDR3 sequence is 16 residues long. The CDR3 sequence is CASSLVASGSLREQFF. In nucleotides, the CDR3 is TGTGCCAGCAGCTTAGTGGCTAGCGGGAGTCTGAGAGAGCAGTTCTTC.

The chain is built from TRBV4-1 and TRBJ2-1, with TRBD2 identical over 11 bases. This CDR3 has 17 residues. V was pared by 0 bases and J by 6 bases, with 7 bases of the junction left unmatched. Per the germline V gene, CDR1 is MGHRA and CDR2 is YSYEKL. The CDR3 region has the DNA TGCGCCAGCAGCCAAGAAACGGGACTAGCGGCATTCAATGAGCAGTTCTTC. Its translation is CASSQETGLAAFNEQFF.

The chain has TRBV7-2 and TRBJ2-5; TRBD2 aligns across 9 bases. V trimming: 3 bases; J trimming: 13 bases; junction bases outside the gene matches: 9. The CDR3 sequence is 13 residues long. Germline V gives CDR1 SGHTA, CDR2 FQGNSA. The CDR3 DNA reads as TGTGCCAGCAGCTTCGCGACTAGCGGCACTCTGTACTTC. Translating it yields CASSFATSGTLYF.

This chain joins TRBV29-1 and TRBJ2-5; weak D call: TRBD2 (6 bases). CDR1 is SQVTM, CDR2 ANQGSEA, per germline. The CDR3 loop spans 14 amino acids. CDR3 bases: TGCGGGGGGAGCCGCGGAGGATCGAGAGAGACCCAGTACTTC. It specifies CGGSRGGSRETQYF.

The chain has TRBV9 and TRBJ2-1; D may be TRBD1 (6 bases). Germline V gene lookup returns CDR1 SGDLS and CDR2 YYNGEE. V lost 0 bases to trimming and J lost 8 bases, with 18 bases between them. The CDR3 covers 16 residues. The CDR3 sequence is CASSVGLATGLDEQFF. The CDR3 coding sequence is TGTGCCAGCAGCGTAGGGCTGGCGACAGGCTTGGATGAGCAGTTCTTC.

The chain combines TRBV2 with TRBJ2-5, with 7 bases aligning to TRBD1. The junction had 4 bases not matched to a gene; V was cut back by 4 bases and J by 2 bases. The CDR3 has 14 amino acids. Germline values: CDR1 SNHLY, CDR2 FYNNEI. DNA of the CDR3: TGTGCCAGCAGTGGGGGACAGCCACAAGAGACCCAGTACTTC. Protein sequence: CASSGGQPQETQYF.

This sequence joins TRBV6-1 and TRBJ2-7, with 7 bases aligning to TRBD2. J was trimmed by 2 bases and V by 4 bases; bases with no gene match: 8. The length of the CDR3 is 15 residues. Germline V CDR1 and CDR2: MNHNS, SASEGT. DNA of the CDR3: TGTGCCAGCAGTGTCGGTGGGGGGGTAACCTACGAGCAGTACTTC. It yields the protein CASSVGGGVTYEQYF.

The gene calls are TRBV2 and TRBJ1-1; a weak D match, TRBD1 (6 bases). V was trimmed by 5 bases and J by 4 bases, leaving 17 bases between them. Germline V lookup: CDR1 SNHLY, CDR2 FYNNEI. This CDR3 has 15 residues. The DNA for the CDR3 is TGTGCCAGCAGTCCACGGGGGGCTGGGGGCACTGAAGCTTTCTTT. Translated, it gives CASSPRGAGGTEAFF. Complete variable domain (other parts from reference TRBV2 and TRBJ1-1): EPEVTQTPSHQVTQMGQEVILRCVPISNHLYFYWYRQILGQKVEFLVSFYNNEISEKSEIFDDQFSVERPDGSNFTLKIRSTKLEDSAMYFCASSPRGAGGTEAFFGQGTRLTVV.

The chain has TRBV30 and TRBJ1-4; 10 nucleotides agree with TRBD1. V gave up 0 bases and J gave up 8 bases; unmatched junction bases: 6. Germline CDR1 reads GTSNPN; CDR2 reads SVGIG (reference sequence). The CDR3 totals 15 residues. The CDR3 DNA is TGTGCCTGGAGTGTAAGGACAGGGGGTAACGAAAAACTGTTTTTT. It specifies CAWSVRTGGNEKLFF.

As concerns this clone: The junction shows a germline mismatch at one end, possibly a read error. The V and J genes are TRBV28 and TRBJ2-7; 10 bases line up with TRBD1. CDR3 size: 15 residues. CDR1 and CDR2 from the germline V gene are MDHEN and SYDVKM. CDR3 sequence reads: CASSLWTGGGYEQYF. The CDR3 DNA reads TGTGCCAGCAGTCTATGGACAGGGGGAGGCTACGAGCAGTACTTC.

J is TRBJ1-2 and V is TRBV19; 8 bases line up with TRBD1. The CDR3 loop spans 13 amino acids. Germline values: CDR1 LNHDA, CDR2 SQIVND (reference sequence). Losses at the gene ends were 4 bases for V and 4 bases for J; bases not matched to a gene: 2. The CDR3: CASSRGQVYGYTF. CDR3 coding DNA: TGTGCCAGTAGTAGGGGACAGGTCTATGGCTACACCTTC.

The chain links TRBV6-5 to TRBJ2-7; no clear D. There are 13 residues in the CDR3. Germline V gene lookup returns CDR1 MNHEY and CDR2 SVGAGI. Deletions cut 6 bases from V and 0 bases from J, with 9 bases between. In DNA, the CDR3 is TGTGCCAGCAGCGCCTCGTTCTCCTACGAGCAGTACTTC. Amino acids: CASSASFSYEQYF.

The rearrangement uses TRBV4-1 and TRBJ1-1; D is perhaps TRBD1 (5 bases). There are 15 residues in the CDR3. Trimming cost V 0 bases and J 4 bases, with 12 bases left between them. In germline, CDR1 is MGHRA, CDR2 YSYEKL. CDR3 DNA sequence: TGCGCCAGCAGCCAAGAGGGGCCCAGGAGCACTGAAGCTTTCTTT. Translating gives CASSQEGPRSTEAFF.

The V call is TRBV19, the J call TRBJ2-2, with D possibly being TRBD1 or TRBD2 (5 bases each). Germline V gene lookup returns CDR1 LNHDA and CDR2 SQIVND (reference sequence). V dropped 1 base and J dropped 0 bases, with 9 bases sitting between them. This CDR3 comprises 16 residues. The CDR3 loop is CASSIGDRANTGELFF. The CDR3 DNA is TGTGCCAGTAGTATAGGGGACCGAGCGAACACCGGGGAGCTGTTTTTT.

This clone was seen only a few times. The chain has TRBV19 and TRBJ2-7; 12 bases line up with TRBD2. V lost 5 bases and J lost 3; bases outside the gene matches: 5. The CDR3 has 15 residues. Germline CDR1 and CDR2: LNHDA and SQIVND (reference sequence). This chain's CDR3 is CASSSKLAGGYEQYF. DNA of the CDR3: TGTGCCAGTAGTTCGAAACTAGCGGGAGGCTACGAGCAGTACTTC.

The chain has TRBV10-3 and TRBJ2-7, with D perhaps TRBD1 (6 bases). This CDR3 contains 13 residues. Germline loops: CDR1 ENHRY, CDR2 SYGVKD. The CDR3: CATRGFESYEQYF. The CDR3 nucleotides are TGTGCTACCAGGGGTTTTGAATCCTACGAGCAGTACTTC.

The J gene is TRBJ2-7, the V gene TRBV7-2; D possibly corresponds to TRBD1 (5 bases). The germline V and J ends were trimmed by 7 bases and 6 bases, with 19 bases remaining between them. CDR1 SGHTA and CDR2 FQGNSA come from the germline V gene. The CDR3 has 14 amino acids. CDR3 nucleotides: TGTGCCAGCACCCCACAGGTGATGGTGGGCGAGCAGTACTTC. This gives the protein CASTPQVMVGEQYF.

In its sample, this clone was seen once. The chain couples TRBV6-5 to TRBJ2-1, with TRBD2 identical over 11 bases. Germline lookup yields CDR1 MNHEY and CDR2 SVGAGI. V lost 2 bases and J lost 3; bases outside the gene matches: 0. The CDR3 consists of 15 residues. The CDR3 spells CASSYTSGGYNEQFF. For the CDR3, the DNA is TGTGCCAGCAGTTACACTAGCGGGGGCTACAATGAGCAGTTCTTC.

A single count supports this clone. CDR3 DNA sequence: TGTGCCAGCAGCCGGCGGGGACAGGGGATTTCGGAGACCCAGTACTTC. Protein product: CASSRRGQGISETQYF. This chain uses TRBV4-2 with TRBJ2-5; 10 nucleotides match TRBD1. Germline V gene lookup returns CDR1 LGHNA and CDR2 YNFKEQ. J lost 5 bases, V lost 4 bases, and 10 bases had no gene match. The CDR3 totals 16 residues.

The chain links TRBV2 to TRBJ2-2, with TRBD2 identical over 9 bases. This CDR3 contains 15 residues. With V trimmed by 4 bases and J by 4 bases, 4 bases remained unmatched. Germline assignment: CDR1 SNHLY and CDR2 FYNNEI. The CDR3 is CASSGTSAGTGELFF. CDR3 nucleotides: TGTGCCAGCAGTGGGACTAGCGCGGGCACCGGGGAGCTGTTTTTT. Based on the CDR3 plus reference TRBV2 and TRBJ2-2, the full variable domain is EPEVTQTPSHQVTQMGQEVILRCVPISNHLYFYWYRQILGQKVEFLVSFYNNEISEKSEIFDDQFSVERPDGSNFTLKIRSTKLEDSAMYFCASSGTSAGTGELFFGEGSRLTVL.